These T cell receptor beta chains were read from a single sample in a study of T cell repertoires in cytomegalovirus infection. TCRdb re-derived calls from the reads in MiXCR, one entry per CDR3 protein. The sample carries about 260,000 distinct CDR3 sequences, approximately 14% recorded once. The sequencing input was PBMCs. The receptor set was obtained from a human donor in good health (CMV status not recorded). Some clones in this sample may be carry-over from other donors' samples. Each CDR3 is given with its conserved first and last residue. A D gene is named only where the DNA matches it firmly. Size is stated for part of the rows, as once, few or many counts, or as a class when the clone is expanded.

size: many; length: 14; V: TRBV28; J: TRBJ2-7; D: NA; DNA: TGTGCCAGCAGTTTACTTTCGGGCAGTCCCCCTTCTATCTTC; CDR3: CASSLLSGSPPSIF
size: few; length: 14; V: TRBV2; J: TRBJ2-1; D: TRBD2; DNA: TGTGCCAGCACCGTACTAGCGGGATACAATGAGCAGTTCTTC; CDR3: CASTVLAGYNEQFF
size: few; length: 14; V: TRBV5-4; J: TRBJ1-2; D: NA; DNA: TGTGCCAGCAGCCCAGCCGTCCGACAGGATGGCTACACCTTC; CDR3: CASSPAVRQDGYTF
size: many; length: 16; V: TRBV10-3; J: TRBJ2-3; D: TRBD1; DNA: TGTGCCATCAGGGGACGACAGGGGGCTAGCACAGATACGCAGTATTTT; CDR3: CAIRGRQGASTDTQYF
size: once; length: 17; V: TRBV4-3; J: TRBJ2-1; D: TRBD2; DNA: TGCGCCAGCAGCCAAGATCTGGGACTAGCGGGAGCCTATGAGCAGTTCTTC; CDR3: CASSQDLGLAGAYEQFF
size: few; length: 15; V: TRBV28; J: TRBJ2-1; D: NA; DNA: TGTGCCAGCACTATTGGGGGATCCTCCTACAATGAGCAGTTCTTC; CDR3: CASTIGGSSYNEQFF
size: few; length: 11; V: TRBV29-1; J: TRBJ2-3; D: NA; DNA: TGCAGCGTTGGACGAGAAGATACGCAGTATTTT; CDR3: CSVGREDTQYF
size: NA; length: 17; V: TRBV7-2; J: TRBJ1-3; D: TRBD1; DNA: TGTGCCAGCAGCTTAGTGACAGGGAGCGGTACTGGAAACACCATATATTTT; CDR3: CASSLVTGSGTGNTIYF
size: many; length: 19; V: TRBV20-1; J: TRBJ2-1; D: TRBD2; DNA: TGCAGTGCTAGTGCCCCTAGCGGGGGGTTACTTAGCTCCTACAATGAGCAGTTCTTC; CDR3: CSASAPSGGLLSSYNEQFF
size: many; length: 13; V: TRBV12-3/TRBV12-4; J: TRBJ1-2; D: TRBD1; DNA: TGTGCCAGCCGACTGGGACAGAACTATGGCTACACCTTC; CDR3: CASRLGQNYGYTF
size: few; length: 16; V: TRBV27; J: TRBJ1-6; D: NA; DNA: TGTGCCAGCAGTTTTGGGGGGCCCGCCTATAATTCACCCCTCCACTTT; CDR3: CASSFGGPAYNSPLHF
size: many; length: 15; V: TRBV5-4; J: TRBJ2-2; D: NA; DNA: TGTGCCAGCAGCTTGCAGGGGCCGAACACCGGGGAGCTGTTTTTT; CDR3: CASSLQGPNTGELFF
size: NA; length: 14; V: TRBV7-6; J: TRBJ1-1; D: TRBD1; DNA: TGTGCCAGCAGCTCCCGGGACAGGGAGCCTGAAGCTTTCTTT; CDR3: CASSSRDREPEAFF
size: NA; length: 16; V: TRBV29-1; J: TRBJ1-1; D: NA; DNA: TGCAGCGCCCATTCTCGCAATCGGCGGCAGAACACTGAAGCTTTCTTT; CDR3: CSAHSRNRRQNTEAFF
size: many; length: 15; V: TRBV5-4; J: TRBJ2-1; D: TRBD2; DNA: TGTGCCAGCAGCTTCACTAGCGGGAGTAACGGTGAGCAGTTCTTC; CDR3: CASSFTSGSNGEQFF
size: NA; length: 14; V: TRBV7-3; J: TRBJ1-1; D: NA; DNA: TGTGCCAGCAGTCGAGGGGGGATGGGCGCGGCGGCTTTCTTT; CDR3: CASSRGGMGAAAFF
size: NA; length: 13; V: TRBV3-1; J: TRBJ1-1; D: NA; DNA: TGTGCCAGCAGCGTGAATGGTGCCGCTGAAGCTTTCTTT; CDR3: CASSVNGAAEAFF
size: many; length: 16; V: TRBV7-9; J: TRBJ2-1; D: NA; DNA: TGTGCCAGCAGCTTAAGGTCTATGAGCTCCTACAATGAGCAGTTCTTC; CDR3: CASSLRSMSSYNEQFF
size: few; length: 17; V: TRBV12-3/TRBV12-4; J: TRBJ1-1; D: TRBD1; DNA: TGTGCCAGCGGGATCCCATGGCGGGACAGGGGGGGAGGTGAAGCTTTCTTT; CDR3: CASGIPWRDRGGGEAFF
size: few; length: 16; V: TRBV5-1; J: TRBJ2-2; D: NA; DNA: TGCGCCAGCGGGGGCTTTGAGCAGCCGAACACCGGGGAGCTGTTTTTT; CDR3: CASGGFEQPNTGELFF
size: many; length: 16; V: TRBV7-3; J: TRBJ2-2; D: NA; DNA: TGTGCCAGCAGCTTACAACCCAGCGGGAACACCGGGGAGCTGTTTTTT; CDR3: CASSLQPSGNTGELFF
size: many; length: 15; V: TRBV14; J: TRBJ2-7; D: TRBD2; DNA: TGTGCCAGCAGCCGGGGACTAGCGGGGACCTACGAGCAGTACTTC; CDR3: CASSRGLAGTYEQYF
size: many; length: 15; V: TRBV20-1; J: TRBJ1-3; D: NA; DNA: TGCAGTGCTAGAGCACCACGGCTCTCTGGAAACACCATATATTTT; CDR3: CSARAPRLSGNTIYF
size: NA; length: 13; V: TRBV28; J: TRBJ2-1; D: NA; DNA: TGTGCCAGCAGTTTAGGACAGCCCAAGGAGCAGTTCTTC; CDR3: CASSLGQPKEQFF
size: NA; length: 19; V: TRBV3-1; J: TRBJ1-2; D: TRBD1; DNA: TGTGCCAGCAGCCAAGAGGCTCCTCACGGGACAGGGAACCTCTATGGCTACACCTTC; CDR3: CASSQEAPHGTGNLYGYTF
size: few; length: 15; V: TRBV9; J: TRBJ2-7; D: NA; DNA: TGTGCCAGCAGCGTTGACGGGAGCCCCCGGTACGAGCAGTACTTC; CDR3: CASSVDGSPRYEQYF
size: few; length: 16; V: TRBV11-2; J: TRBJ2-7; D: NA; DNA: TGTGCCAGCAGCTCAAACTTATGGACGGGGAAACCGGAGCAGTACTTC; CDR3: CASSSNLWTGKPEQYF
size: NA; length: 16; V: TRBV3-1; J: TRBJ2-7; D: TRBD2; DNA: TGTGCCAGCAGCCCTTCCTTCGCGGGAGGGCACTACGAGCAGTACTTC; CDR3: CASSPSFAGGHYEQYF
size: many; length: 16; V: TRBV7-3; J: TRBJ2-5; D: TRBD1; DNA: TGTGCCAGCAGCCCCAGGACAGGGTTGGGTCAAGAGACCCAGTACTTC; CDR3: CASSPRTGLGQETQYF
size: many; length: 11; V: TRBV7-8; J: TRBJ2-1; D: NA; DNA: TGTGCCAGCAGCTTGTCGGGTGAGCAGTTCTTC; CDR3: CASSLSGEQFF
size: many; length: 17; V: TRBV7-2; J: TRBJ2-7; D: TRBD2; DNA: TGTGCCAGCAGCTTAGGCTCTCAAACGGGAGGGGCCTACGAGCAGTACTTC; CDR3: CASSLGSQTGGAYEQYF
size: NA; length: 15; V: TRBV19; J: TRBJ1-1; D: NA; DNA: TGTGCCAGTAGTCCTCAGGACAGAGTGAACACTGAAGCTTTCTTT; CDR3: CASSPQDRVNTEAFF
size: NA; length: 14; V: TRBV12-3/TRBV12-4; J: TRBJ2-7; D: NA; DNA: TGTGCCAGCAGTTTAACTCAGGGAGACTACGAGCAGTACTTC; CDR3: CASSLTQGDYEQYF
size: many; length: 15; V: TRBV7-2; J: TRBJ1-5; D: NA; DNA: TGTGCCAGCAGTGCTGGGGGGTATAGCAATCAGCCCCAGCATTTT; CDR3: CASSAGGYSNQPQHF
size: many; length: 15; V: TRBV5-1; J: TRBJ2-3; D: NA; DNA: TGCGCCAGCAGCCAAGGACAGCCTAGCACAGATACGCAGTATTTT; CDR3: CASSQGQPSTDTQYF
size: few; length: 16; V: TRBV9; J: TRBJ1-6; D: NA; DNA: TGTGCCAGCAGCGTGGAACCGGGACGGGGCAATTCACCCCTCCACTTT; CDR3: CASSVEPGRGNSPLHF
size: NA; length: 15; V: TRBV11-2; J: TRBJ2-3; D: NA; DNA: TGTGCCAGCAGCTTAGCCGGAAGGGTTTCAGATACGCAGTATTTT; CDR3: CASSLAGRVSDTQYF
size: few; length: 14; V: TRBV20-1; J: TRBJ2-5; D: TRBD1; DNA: TGCAGTGCTAGAATTACAGGGGGACAAGAGACCCAGTACTTC; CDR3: CSARITGGQETQYF
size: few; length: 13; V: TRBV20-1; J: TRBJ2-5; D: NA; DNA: TGCAGTCCCTCACAAAGTGGGCAAGAGACCCAGTACTTC; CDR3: CSPSQSGQETQYF
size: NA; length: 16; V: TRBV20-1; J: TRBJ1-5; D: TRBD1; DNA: TGCAGTGCTATCAACCTGGGACAGTTTCCCAATCAGCCCCAGCATTTT; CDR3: CSAINLGQFPNQPQHF
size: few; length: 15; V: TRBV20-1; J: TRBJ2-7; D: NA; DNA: TGCAGTGCGGCCGGGGTCGAGACAGGGACTTACGAGCAGTACTTC; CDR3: CSAAGVETGTYEQYF
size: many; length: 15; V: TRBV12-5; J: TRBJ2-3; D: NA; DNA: TGTGCTAGTGGTTCCTCCACGGCTATCACAGATACGCAGTATTTT; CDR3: CASGSSTAITDTQYF
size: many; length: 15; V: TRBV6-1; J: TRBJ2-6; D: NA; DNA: TGTGCCAGCAAGCCCGGGTATACAGGGGCCAACGTCCTGACTTTC; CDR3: CASKPGYTGANVLTF
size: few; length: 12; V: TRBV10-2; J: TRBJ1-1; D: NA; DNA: TGCGCCAGCACTCAGGGGAACACTGAAGCTTTCTTT; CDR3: CASTQGNTEAFF
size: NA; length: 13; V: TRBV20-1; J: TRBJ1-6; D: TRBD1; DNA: TGCAGTGCTAACCCGGGACAGCCAGGGCCCCTCCACTTT; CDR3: CSANPGQPGPLHF
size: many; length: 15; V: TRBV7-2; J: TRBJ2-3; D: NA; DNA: TGTGCCAGCAGACCCCTAGGCCTTAGCACAGATACGCAGTATTTT; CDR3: CASRPLGLSTDTQYF
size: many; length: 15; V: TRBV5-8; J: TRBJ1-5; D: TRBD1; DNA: TGTGCCAGCAGCCGACAGGGGATGGGCAATCAGCCCCAGCATTTT; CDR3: CASSRQGMGNQPQHF
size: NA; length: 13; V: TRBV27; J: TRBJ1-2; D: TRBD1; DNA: TGTGCCAGCAGTTTCCGACAGGGACTTGGCTACACCTTC; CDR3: CASSFRQGLGYTF
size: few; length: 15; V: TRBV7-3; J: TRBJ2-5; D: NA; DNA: TGTGCCAGCAGCTTAATCCCCGCCAGAAAGGAGACCCAGTACTTC; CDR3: CASSLIPARKETQYF
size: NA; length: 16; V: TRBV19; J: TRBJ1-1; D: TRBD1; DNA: TGTGCCAGTAGTCCTAACCCGGGACAGGGAGGCACTGAAGCTTTCTTT; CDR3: CASSPNPGQGGTEAFF
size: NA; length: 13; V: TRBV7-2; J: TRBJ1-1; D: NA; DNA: TGTGCCAGCAGTTACCGAGTGGGCACTGAAGCTTTCTTT; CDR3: CASSYRVGTEAFF
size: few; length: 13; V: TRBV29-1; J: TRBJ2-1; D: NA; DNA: TGCAGCGCAACTCGGAGCTCCTACAATGAGCAGTTCTTC; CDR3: CSATRSSYNEQFF
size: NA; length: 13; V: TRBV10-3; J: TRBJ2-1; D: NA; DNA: TGTGCCATCAGTGAAGGGGTGGGCAATGAGCAGTTCTTC; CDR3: CAISEGVGNEQFF
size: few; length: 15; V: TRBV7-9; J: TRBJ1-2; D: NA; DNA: TGTGCCAGCAGCTTAGCGGAACTAGCTAACTATGGCTACACCTTC; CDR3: CASSLAELANYGYTF
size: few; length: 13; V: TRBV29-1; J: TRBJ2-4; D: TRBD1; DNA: TGCAGCGTCGCCGGGACAGGGCTAAACATTCAGTACTTC; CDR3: CSVAGTGLNIQYF